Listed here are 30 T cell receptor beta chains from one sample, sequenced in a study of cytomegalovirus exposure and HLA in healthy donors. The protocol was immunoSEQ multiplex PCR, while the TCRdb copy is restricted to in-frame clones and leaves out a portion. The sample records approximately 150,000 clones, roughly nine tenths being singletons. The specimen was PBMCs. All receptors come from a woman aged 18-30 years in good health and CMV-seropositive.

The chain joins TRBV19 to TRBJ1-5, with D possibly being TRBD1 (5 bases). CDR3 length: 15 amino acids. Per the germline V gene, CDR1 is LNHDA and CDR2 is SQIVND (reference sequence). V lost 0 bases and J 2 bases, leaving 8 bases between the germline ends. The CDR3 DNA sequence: TGTGCCAGTAGTATAGAAGGGGCAGGCAATCAGCCCCAGCATTTT. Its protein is CASSIEGAGNQPQHF.

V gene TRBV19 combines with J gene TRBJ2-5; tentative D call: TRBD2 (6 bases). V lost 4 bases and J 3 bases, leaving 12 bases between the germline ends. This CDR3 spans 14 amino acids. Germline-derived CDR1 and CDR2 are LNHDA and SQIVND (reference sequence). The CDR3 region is CASSRRGTEETQYF. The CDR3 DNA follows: TGTGCCAGTAGTAGAAGAGGGACTGAAGAGACCCAGTACTTC.

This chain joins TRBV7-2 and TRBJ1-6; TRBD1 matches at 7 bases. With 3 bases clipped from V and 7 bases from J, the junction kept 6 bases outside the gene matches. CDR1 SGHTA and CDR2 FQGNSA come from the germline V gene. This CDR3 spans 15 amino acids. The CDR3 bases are TGTGCCAGCAGCTTCCGACAGGGAAGCAATTCACCCCTCCACTTT. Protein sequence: CASSFRQGSNSPLHF.

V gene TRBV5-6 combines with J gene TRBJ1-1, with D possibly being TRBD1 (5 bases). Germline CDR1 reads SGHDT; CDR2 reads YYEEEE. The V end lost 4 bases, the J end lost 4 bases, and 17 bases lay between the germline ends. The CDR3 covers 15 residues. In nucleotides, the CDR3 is TGTGCCAGCAGCCCGCTCAGGGAATTGACCACTGAAGCTTTCTTT. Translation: CASSPLRELTTEAFF.

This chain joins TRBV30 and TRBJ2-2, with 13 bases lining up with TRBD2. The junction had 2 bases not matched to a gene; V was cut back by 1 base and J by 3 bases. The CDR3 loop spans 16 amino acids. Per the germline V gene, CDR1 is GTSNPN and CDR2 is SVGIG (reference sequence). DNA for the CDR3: TGTGCCTGGAGTGGACTAGCGGGGGGTCACACCGGGGAGCTGTTTTTT. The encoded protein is CAWSGLAGGHTGELFF. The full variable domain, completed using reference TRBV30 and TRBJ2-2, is SQTIHQWPATLVQPVGSPLSLECTVEGTSNPNLYWYRQAAGRGLQLLFYSVGIGQISSEVPQNLSASRPQDRQFILSSKKLLLSDSGFYLCAWSGLAGGHTGELFFGEGSRLTVL.

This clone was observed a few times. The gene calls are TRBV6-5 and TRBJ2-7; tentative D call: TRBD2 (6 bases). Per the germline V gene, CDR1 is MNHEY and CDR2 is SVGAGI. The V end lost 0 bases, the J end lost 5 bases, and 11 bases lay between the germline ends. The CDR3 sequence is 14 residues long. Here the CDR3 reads CASSYSEGSDEQYF. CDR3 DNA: TGTGCCAGCAGTTACTCGGAGGGCTCGGACGAGCAGTACTTC.

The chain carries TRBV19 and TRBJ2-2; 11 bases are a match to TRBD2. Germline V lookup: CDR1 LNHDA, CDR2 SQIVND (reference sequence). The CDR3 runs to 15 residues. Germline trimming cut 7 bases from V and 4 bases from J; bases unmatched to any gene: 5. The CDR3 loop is CASMGLAEGTGELFF. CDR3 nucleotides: TGTGCCAGTATGGGACTAGCGGAGGGCACCGGGGAGCTGTTTTTT.

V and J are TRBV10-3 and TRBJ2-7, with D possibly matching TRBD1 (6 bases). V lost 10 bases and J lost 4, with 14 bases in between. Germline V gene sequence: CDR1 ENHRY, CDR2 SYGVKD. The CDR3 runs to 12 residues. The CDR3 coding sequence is TGTGCCACCCGGCCAGGGGCTTACGAGCAGTACTTC. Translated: CATRPGAYEQYF.

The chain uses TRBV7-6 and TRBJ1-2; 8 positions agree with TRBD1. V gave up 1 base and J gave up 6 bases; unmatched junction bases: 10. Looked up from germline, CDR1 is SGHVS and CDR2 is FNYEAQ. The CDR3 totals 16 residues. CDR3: CASSLGGIDRGHGYTF. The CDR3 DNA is TGTGCCAGCAGCTTAGGAGGGATCGACAGGGGACATGGCTACACCTTC.

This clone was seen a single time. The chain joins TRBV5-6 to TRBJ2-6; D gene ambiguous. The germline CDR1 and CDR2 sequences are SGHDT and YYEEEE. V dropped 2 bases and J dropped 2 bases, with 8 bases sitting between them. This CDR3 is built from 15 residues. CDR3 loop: CASSLRGTGANVLTF. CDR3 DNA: TGTGCCAGCAGCTTAAGAGGAACTGGGGCCAACGTCCTGACTTTC.

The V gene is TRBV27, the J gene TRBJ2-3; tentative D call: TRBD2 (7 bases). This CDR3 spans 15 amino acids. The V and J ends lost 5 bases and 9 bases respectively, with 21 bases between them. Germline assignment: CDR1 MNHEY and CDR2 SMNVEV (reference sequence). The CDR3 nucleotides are TGTGCCAGCAGTCCGCGACTAGTAAGGGGGGGAACGCAGTATTTT. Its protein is CASSPRLVRGGTQYF.

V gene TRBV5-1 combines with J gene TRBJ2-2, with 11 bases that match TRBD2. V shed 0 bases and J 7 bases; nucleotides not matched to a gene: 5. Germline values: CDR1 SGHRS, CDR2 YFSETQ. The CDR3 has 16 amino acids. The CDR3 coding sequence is TGCGCCAGCAGCTTGGCCCCTAGCGGGGGGAACGGGGAGCTGTTTTTT. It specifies CASSLAPSGGNGELFF.

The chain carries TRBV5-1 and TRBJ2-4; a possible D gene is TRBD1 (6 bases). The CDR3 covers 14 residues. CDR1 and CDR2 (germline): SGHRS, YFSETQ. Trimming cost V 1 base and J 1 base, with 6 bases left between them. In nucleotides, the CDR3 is TGCGCCAGCAGCTTGCAGGGGGCCAAAAACATTCAGTACTTC. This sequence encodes CASSLQGAKNIQYF.

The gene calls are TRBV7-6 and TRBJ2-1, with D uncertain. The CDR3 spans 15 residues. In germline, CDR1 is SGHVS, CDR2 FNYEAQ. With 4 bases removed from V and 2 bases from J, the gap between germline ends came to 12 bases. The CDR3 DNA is TGTGCCAGCAGCTCCGTGGCGGAGCCCTACAATGAGCAGTTCTTC. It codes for CASSSVAEPYNEQFF.

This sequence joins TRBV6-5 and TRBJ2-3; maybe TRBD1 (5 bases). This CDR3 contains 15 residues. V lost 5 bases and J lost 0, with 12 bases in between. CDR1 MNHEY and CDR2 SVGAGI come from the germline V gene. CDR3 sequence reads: CASSARGTSTDTQYF. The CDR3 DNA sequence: TGTGCCAGCAGTGCTAGGGGTACTAGCACAGATACGCAGTATTTT.

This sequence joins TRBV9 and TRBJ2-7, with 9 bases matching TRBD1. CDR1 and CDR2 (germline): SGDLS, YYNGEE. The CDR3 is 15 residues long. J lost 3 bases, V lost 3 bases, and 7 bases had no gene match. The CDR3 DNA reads TGTGCCAGCAGCGCGGGACAGGGAAGGTTCTACGAGCAGTACTTC. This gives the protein CASSAGQGRFYEQYF.

The CDR3 region is CASSPGEVAGSYEQYF. The DNA of the CDR3 is TGTGCCAGCAGCCCCGGAGAGGTGGCGGGGTCCTACGAGCAGTACTTC. V usage is TRBV5-5 and J usage is TRBJ2-7; TRBD2 is a possible D gene (6 bases). Per the germline V gene, CDR1 is SGHKS and CDR2 is YYEKEE (reference sequence). There are 16 residues in the CDR3. Trimming pared 4 bases from V and 1 base from J, leaving 18 bases between.

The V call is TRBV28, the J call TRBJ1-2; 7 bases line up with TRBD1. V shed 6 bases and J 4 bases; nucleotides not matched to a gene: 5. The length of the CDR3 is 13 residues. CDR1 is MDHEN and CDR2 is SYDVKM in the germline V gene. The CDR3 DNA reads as TGTGCCAGCAGATCACAGGGGATCTATGGCTACACCTTC. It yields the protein CASRSQGIYGYTF.

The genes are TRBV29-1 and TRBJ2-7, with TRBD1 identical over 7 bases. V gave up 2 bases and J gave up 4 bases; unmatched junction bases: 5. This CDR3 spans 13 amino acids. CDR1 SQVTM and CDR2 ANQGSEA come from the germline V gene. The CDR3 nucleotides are TGCAGCGTTGAAACGGACAGGCCATACGAGCAGTACTTC. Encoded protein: CSVETDRPYEQYF.

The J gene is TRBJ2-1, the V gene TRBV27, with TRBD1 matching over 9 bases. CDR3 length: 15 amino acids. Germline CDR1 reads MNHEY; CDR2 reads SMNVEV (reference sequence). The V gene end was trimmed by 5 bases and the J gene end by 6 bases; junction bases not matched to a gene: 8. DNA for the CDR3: TGTGCCAGCAGTGCTGACAGGGGGACTCGCAATGAGCAGTTCTTC. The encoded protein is CASSADRGTRNEQFF.

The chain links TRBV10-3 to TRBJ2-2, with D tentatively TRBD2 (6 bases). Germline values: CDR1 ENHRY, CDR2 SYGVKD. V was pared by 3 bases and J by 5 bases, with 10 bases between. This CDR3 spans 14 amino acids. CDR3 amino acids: CAISDPAGTGELFF. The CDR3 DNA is TGTGCCATCAGTGACCCGGCGGGGACCGGGGAGCTGTTTTTT.

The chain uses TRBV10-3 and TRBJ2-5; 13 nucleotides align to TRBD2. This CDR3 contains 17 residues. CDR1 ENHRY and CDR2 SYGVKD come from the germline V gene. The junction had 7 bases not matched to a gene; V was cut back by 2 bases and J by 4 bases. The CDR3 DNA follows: TGTGCCATCAGTGAGCGACTAGCGGGAGGAACGAGAGAGACCCAGTACTTC. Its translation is CAISERLAGGTRETQYF.

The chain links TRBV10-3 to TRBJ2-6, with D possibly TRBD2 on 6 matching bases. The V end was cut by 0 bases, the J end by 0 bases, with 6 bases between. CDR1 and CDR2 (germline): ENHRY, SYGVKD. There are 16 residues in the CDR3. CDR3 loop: CAISESEGSGANVLTF. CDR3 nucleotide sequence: TGTGCCATCAGTGAGTCGGAGGGCTCTGGGGCCAACGTCCTGACTTTC.

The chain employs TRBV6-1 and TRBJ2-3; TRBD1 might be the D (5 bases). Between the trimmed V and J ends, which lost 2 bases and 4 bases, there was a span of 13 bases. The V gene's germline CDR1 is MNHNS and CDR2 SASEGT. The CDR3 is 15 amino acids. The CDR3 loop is CASSEQGSRADTQYF. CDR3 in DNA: TGTGCCAGCAGTGAACAGGGTTCCCGAGCAGATACGCAGTATTTT.

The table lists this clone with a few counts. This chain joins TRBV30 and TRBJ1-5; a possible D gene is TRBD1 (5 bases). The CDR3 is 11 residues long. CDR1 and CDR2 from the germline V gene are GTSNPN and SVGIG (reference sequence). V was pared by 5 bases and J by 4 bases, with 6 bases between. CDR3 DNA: TGTGCCTGGGGGGGGAATCAGCCCCAGCATTTT. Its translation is CAWGGNQPQHF.

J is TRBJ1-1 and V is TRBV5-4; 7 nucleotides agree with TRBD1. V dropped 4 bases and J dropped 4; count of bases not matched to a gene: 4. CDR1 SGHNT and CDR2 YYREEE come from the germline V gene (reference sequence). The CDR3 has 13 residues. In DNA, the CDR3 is TGTGCCAGCAGCGACTACAGGGGCACTGAAGCTTTCTTT. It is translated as CASSDYRGTEAFF. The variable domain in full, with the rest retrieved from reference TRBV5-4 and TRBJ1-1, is ETGVTQSPTHLIKTRGQQVTLRCSSQSGHNTVSWYQQALGQGPQFIFQYYREEENGRGNFPPRFSGLQFPNYSSELNVNALELDDSALYLCASSDYRGTEAFFGQGTRLTVV.

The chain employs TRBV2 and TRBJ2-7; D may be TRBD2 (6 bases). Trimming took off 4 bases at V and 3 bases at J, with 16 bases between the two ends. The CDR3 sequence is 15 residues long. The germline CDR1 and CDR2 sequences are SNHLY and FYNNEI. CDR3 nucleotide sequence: TGTGCCAGCAGTGCTCCTCTAGCGCTTATCTACGAGCAGTACTTC. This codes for CASSAPLALIYEQYF.

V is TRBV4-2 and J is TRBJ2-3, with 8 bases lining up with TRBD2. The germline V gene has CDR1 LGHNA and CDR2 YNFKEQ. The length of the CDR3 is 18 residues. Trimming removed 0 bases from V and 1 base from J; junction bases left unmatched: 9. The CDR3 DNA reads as TGTGCCAGCAGCCAAGACGTTCGCGGACTAGCAGGCACAGATACGCAGTATTTT. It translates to CASSQDVRGLAGTDTQYF.

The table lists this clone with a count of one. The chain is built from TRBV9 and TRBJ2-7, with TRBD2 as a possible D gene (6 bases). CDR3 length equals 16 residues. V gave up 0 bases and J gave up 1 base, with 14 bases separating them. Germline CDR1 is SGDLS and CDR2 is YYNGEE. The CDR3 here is CASSVGNSGKSYEQYF. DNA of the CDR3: TGTGCCAGCAGCGTAGGGAATAGCGGAAAGTCCTACGAGCAGTACTTC.

The CDR3 bases are TGTGCCAGTAGTAAATTGACAGTGTGGGATGAAAAACTGTTTTTT. Translated, it gives CASSKLTVWDEKLFF. The chain is built from TRBV19 and TRBJ1-4, with TRBD1 as a possible D gene (5 bases). Trimming shortened V by 4 bases and J by 6 bases, and 15 bases separated the two germline ends. Germline V CDR1 and CDR2: LNHDA, SQIVND (reference sequence). The CDR3 extends over 15 amino acids.